The 17 T cell receptor beta chains below all came from one sample that was sequenced in a study of blood T cell repertoires in COVID-19. Using immunoSEQ multiplex PCR, the repertoire was profiled, and TCRdb retains in-frame clones only, with some absent. Of 250,000 or so clones in the sample, approximately 84% were seen once. The sample consisted of peripheral blood. The receptor set was obtained from a middle-aged man with acute or convalescent COVID-19.

The chain links TRBV24-1 to TRBJ2-6; D ambiguous. The V gene's germline CDR1 is KGHDR and CDR2 SFDVKD. The CDR3 is 15 amino acids. Trimming removed 3 bases from V and 1 base from J, with 6 bases in between. CDR3 region: CATSDTRSGANVLTF. The CDR3 bases are TGTGCCACCAGTGATACGCGGTCTGGGGCCAACGTCCTGACTTTC.

The chain carries TRBV3-1 (or the pseudogene TRBV3-2) and TRBJ1-1; 9 bases fit TRBD1. Per germline, CDR1 LGHDT and CDR2 YNNKEL (reference sequence). The CDR3 contains 15 residues. J was trimmed by 1 base and V by 4 bases; bases with no gene match: 4. CDR3 sequence (DNA): TGTGCCAGCAGCCCTACGGGACAGGGGAACACTGAAGCTTTCTTT. Translated: CASSPTGQGNTEAFF.

In its sample, this clone was seen once. The chain carries TRBV29-1 and TRBJ1-1, with D tentatively TRBD1 (6 bases). The CDR3 has 18 residues. Germline V lookup: CDR1 SQVTM, CDR2 ANQGSEA. The V end lost 3 bases, the J end lost 0 bases, and 23 bases lay between the germline ends. The CDR3: CSVDFFSRGAGMNTEAFF. The CDR3 coding sequence is TGCAGCGTTGATTTTTTTTCTCGGGGGGCCGGGATGAACACTGAAGCTTTCTTT. The complete variable domain, with remaining parts taken from reference TRBV29-1 and TRBJ1-1, reads SAVISQKPSRDICQRGTSLTIQCQVDSQVTMMFWYRQQPGQSLTLIATANQGSEATYESGFVIDKFPISRPNLTFSTLTVSNMSPEDSSIYLCSVDFFSRGAGMNTEAFFGQGTRLTVV.

The gene calls are TRBV12-3 or TRBV12-4 and TRBJ2-2; 7 bases map to TRBD1. J lost 7 bases, V lost 3 bases, and 2 bases had no gene match. The CDR3 spans 13 residues. CDR3 loop: CASSLQGDGELFF. The CDR3 nucleotides read TGTGCCAGCAGTTTGCAGGGGGACGGGGAGCTGTTTTTT.

The rearrangement uses TRBV27 and TRBJ1-2; D is perhaps TRBD1 (5 bases). The CDR3 is made up of 15 amino acids. Germline CDR1 reads MNHEY; CDR2 reads SMNVEV (reference sequence). The V and J ends lost 6 bases and 4 bases respectively, with 18 bases between them. CDR3 nucleotide sequence: TGTGCCAGCAGCCCCCTGACCCGGGACTTCTATGGCTACACCTTC. This translates into CASSPLTRDFYGYTF.

The genes are TRBV19 and TRBJ1-4, with 9 bases lining up with TRBD1. V dropped 7 bases and J dropped 7; count of bases not matched to a gene: 7. The CDR3 is 14 amino acids. CDR1 and CDR2 (germline): LNHDA, SQIVND (reference sequence). The DNA of the CDR3 is TGTGCCAGTAAGATCGGGACAGGGAGTGAAAAACTGTTTTTT. It encodes CASKIGTGSEKLFF. The complete variable domain, with remaining parts taken from reference TRBV19 and TRBJ1-4, reads DGGITQSPKYLFRKEGQNVTLSCEQNLNHDAMYWYRQDPGQGLRLIYYSQIVNDFQKGDIAEGYSVSREKKESFPLTVTSAQKNPTAFYLCASKIGTGSEKLFFGSGTQLSVL.

V is TRBV3-1 (or the pseudogene TRBV3-2) and J is TRBJ2-6; D unresolved. Trimming left V 3 bases short and J 4 bases short, with 13 bases between. CDR1 is LGHDT and CDR2 is YNNKEL in the germline V gene (reference sequence). This CDR3 comprises 16 residues. CDR3 loop: CASSHWLSAGANVLTF. The CDR3, as DNA: TGTGCCAGCAGCCACTGGTTGTCCGCGGGGGCCAACGTCCTGACTTTC.

The rearrangement joins TRBV24-1 to TRBJ2-3; TRBD2 agrees at 8 bases. Germline V CDR1 and CDR2: KGHDR, SFDVKD. The CDR3 is made up of 17 amino acids. V was clipped by 0 bases and J by 4 bases; unmatched bases: 8. The DNA of the CDR3 is TGTGCCACCAGTGATTTGTACAGCGGGCGGGGGGCAGATACGCAGTATTTT. Translating gives CATSDLYSGRGADTQYF.

This clone has a single count. The chain combines TRBV11-2 with TRBJ2-7; 7 bases are a match to TRBD1. The germline V gene has CDR1 SGHAT and CDR2 FQNNGV. The CDR3 sequence is 13 residues long. Trimming removed 4 bases from V and 3 bases from J; junction bases left unmatched: 3. CDR3 nucleotides: TGTGCCAGCAGCTACCAGGGGGTCTACGAGCAGTACTTC. The encoded protein is CASSYQGVYEQYF.

The chain employs TRBV12-3 or TRBV12-4 and TRBJ2-2; no clear D gene. CDR3 size: 11 residues. Trimming pared 4 bases from V and 8 bases from J, leaving 5 bases between. The CDR3 nucleotides read TGTGCCAGCAGTTCGGTGGGGGAGCTGTTTTTT. This translates into CASSSVGELFF.

In this sample, this clone turned up once. The DNA of the CDR3 is TGTGCCAGCAGCCCAAAACAGGGCCGTAGGGACACCGGGGAGCTGTTTTTT. Protein product: CASSPKQGRRDTGELFF. This sequence joins TRBV7-9 and TRBJ2-2, with TRBD1 as a possible D gene (6 bases). The V and J ends lost 5 bases and 3 bases respectively, with 19 bases between them. The germline CDR1 and CDR2 sequences are SEHNR and FQNEAQ (reference sequence). This CDR3 has 17 amino acids. Drawing the rest from reference TRBV7-9 and TRBJ2-2, the complete variable domain is DTGVSQNPRHKITKRGQNVTFRCDPISEHNRLYWYRQTLGQGPEFLTYFQNEAQLEKSRLLSDRFSAERPKGSFSTLEIQRTEQGDSAMYLCASSPKQGRRDTGELFFGEGSRLTVL.

The table lists this clone with a few counts. The rearrangement joins TRBV6-5 to TRBJ1-6; TRBD1 matches at 8 bases. CDR3 length equals 13 residues. V was pared by 7 bases and J by 13 bases, with 9 bases of the junction left unmatched. Germline CDR1 MNHEY, CDR2 SVGAGI. DNA for the CDR3: TGTGCCAGCACGAGGGACAGGTCAATTCCCCTCCACTTT. It is translated as CASTRDRSIPLHF.

The chain uses TRBV11-2 and TRBJ1-5, with D unresolved. Deletions cut 1 base from V and 0 bases from J, with 13 bases between. Germline V gene lookup returns CDR1 SGHAT and CDR2 FQNNGV. The CDR3 extends over 17 amino acids. The CDR3: CASSLVVRTDSNQPQHF. CDR3 bases: TGTGCCAGCAGCTTAGTAGTACGCACCGATAGCAATCAGCCCCAGCATTTT.

The rearrangement uses TRBV10-2 and TRBJ1-5; D perhaps matches TRBD1 (5 bases). This CDR3 is 12 amino acids long. Trimming pared 6 bases from V and 2 bases from J, leaving 5 bases between. Per germline, CDR1 WSHSY and CDR2 SAAADI. Here the CDR3 reads CASRQGNQPQHF. The CDR3 nucleotides are TGCGCCAGCAGACAGGGCAATCAGCCCCAGCATTTT.

V and J are TRBV6-5 and TRBJ2-2; 7 nucleotides agree with TRBD2. The V gene's germline CDR1 is MNHEY and CDR2 SVGAGI. V lost 6 bases to trimming and J lost 4 bases; unmatched junction nucleotides: 8. The CDR3 is 15 residues long. The CDR3 DNA reads as TGTGCCAGCAGGGATCTAGCGGCCCGCACCGGGGAGCTGTTTTTT. It is translated as CASRDLAARTGELFF.

This clone was observed a handful of times. V gene TRBV18 combines with J gene TRBJ2-5; 12 nucleotides match TRBD2. Germline V CDR1 and CDR2: KGHSH, LQKENI. The CDR3 has 14 residues. V was clipped by 4 bases and J by 3 bases; unmatched bases: 0. The CDR3 here is CASSRTSGKETQYF. CDR3 sequence (DNA): TGTGCCAGCTCACGGACTAGCGGGAAAGAGACCCAGTACTTC.

V is TRBV18 and J is TRBJ2-7; tentative D call: TRBD1 (6 bases). Germline lookup yields CDR1 KGHSH and CDR2 LQKENI. V lost 2 bases to trimming and J lost 0 bases, with 11 bases between them. CDR3 length: 15 amino acids. CDR3: CASSPKTTGSYEQYF. As DNA, the CDR3 is TGTGCCAGCTCACCAAAAACGACAGGCTCCTACGAGCAGTACTTC. Full variable domain (remainder filled in from reference TRBV18 and TRBJ2-7): NAGVMQNPRHLVRRRGQEARLRCSPMKGHSHVYWYRQLPEEGLKFMVYLQKENIIDESGMPKERFSAEFPKEGPSILRIQQVVRGDSAAYFCASSPKTTGSYEQYFGPGTRLTVT.